The entry below describes one TCR beta chain. The sample belongs to a study of PD-1 blockade in classical Hodgkin lymphoma. Time point defined: cycle 4 day 1 (C4D1), after more than 5 weeks of nivolumab. Brentuximab vedotin exposure varied, and every patient relapsed after autologous stem cell transplantation. Only in-frame clones appear in the TCRdb table, and some are missing; sequencing was by immunoSEQ multiplex PCR. In the table there are 15,000 to 20,000 clones, about 77% of which are singletons. CDR3 length: 12 residues. The ends lost 7 bases at V and 9 bases at J; junction bases unmatched: 6. Germline V CDR1 and CDR2: GTSNPN, SVGIG (reference sequence).

This material consisted of peripheral blood mononuclear cells (PBMCs), taken before the fourth cycle of nivolumab. The chain links TRBV30 to TRBJ2-1; 10 bases line up with TRBD2. The clonotype comes from a human donor with classical Hodgkin lymphoma. This CDR3 reads CAFDTSGTEQFF. The CDR3 region has the DNA TGTGCCTTCGATACTAGCGGGACTGAGCAGTTCTTC.